This record covers a single T cell receptor (beta chain). Its antigen remains unknown. Healthy donors had no documented immune events, such as infections, while sampled. Data came from immunoSEQ multiplex PCR; TCRdb stores just in-frame clones and leaves some out. The table has about 90,000 clones, more than 75% seen once. The sample belongs to a study of identifying expanded T cells in peripheral blood. The CDR3 has 15 amino acids. CDR1 and CDR2 (germline): KGHSH, LQKENI. The V gene lost 3 bases and the J gene lost 8 bases, with 17 bases spanning the gap. Study-level results: Technical replicates showed about 1.1 changed clones; around 2 weeks 15 to 20; four weeks 19. Clone count variance between roughly two-week samples rose with total template count.

Sequencing used blood. The chain has TRBV18 and TRBJ2-1, with D perhaps TRBD1 or TRBD2 (6 bases each). The clonotype comes from a person aged 18 to 75 in good health. The CDR3 region is CASSPGQGRSDEQFF. The CDR3 DNA sequence: TGTGCCAGCTCACCTGGGCAGGGGAGGTCCGATGAGCAGTTCTTC.